This T cell receptor (beta chain) originates from a study of blood T cell repertoires in COVID-19. Overall study context: The cDNA or gDNA used as material had been derived from T cells, B-cell-depleted T cells, or PBMCs.

Germline V gives CDR1 MNHEY, CDR2 SMNVEV (reference sequence). This CDR3 is built from 15 residues. V lost 3 bases to trimming and J lost 1 base; unmatched junction nucleotides: 3. Data came from immunoSEQ multiplex PCR; TCRdb stores just in-frame clones and leaves some out. The data contain around 170,000 clones, approximately 83% of them singletons. The TCR sequence derives from a human donor in a cohort sampled during active COVID-19. Sequencing input: peripheral blood. The V call is TRBV27, the J call TRBJ2-1, with TRBD2 matching 7 bases. The CDR3 nucleotides are TGTGCCAGCAGTTTGCCTAGCGGATCCTACAATGAGCAGTTCTTC. This sequence encodes CASSLPSGSYNEQFF.